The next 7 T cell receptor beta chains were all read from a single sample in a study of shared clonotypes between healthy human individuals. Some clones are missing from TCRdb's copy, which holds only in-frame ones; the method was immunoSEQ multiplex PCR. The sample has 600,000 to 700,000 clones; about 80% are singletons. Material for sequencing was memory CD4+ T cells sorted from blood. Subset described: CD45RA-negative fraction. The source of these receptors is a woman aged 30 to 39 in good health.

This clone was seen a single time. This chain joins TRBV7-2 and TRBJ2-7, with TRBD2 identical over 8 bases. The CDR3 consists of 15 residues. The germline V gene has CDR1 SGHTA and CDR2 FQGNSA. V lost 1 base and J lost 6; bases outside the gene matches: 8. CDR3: CASSLGTSFLSEQYF. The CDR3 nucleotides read TGTGCCAGCAGCTTAGGGACTAGCTTTCTGTCCGAGCAGTACTTC. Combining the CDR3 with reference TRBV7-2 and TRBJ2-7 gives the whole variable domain GAGVSQSPSNKVTEKGKDVELRCDPISGHTALYWYRQSLGQGLEFLIYFQGNSAPDKSGLPSDRFSAERTGGSVSTLTIQRTQQEDSAVYLCASSLGTSFLSEQYFGPGTRLTVT.

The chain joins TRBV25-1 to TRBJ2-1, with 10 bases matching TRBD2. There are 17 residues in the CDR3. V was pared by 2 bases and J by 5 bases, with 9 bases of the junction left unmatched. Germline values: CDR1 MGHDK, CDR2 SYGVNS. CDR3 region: CASSEATAGGPHNEQFF. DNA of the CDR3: TGTGCCAGCAGTGAAGCTACAGCGGGAGGGCCCCACAATGAGCAGTTCTTC.

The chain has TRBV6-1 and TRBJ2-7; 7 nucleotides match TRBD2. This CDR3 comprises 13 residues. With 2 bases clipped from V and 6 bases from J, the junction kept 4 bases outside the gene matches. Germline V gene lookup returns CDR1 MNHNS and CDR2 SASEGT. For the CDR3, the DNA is TGTGCCAGCAGTGAAATCGCGGGAGTCGAGCAGTACTTC. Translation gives CASSEIAGVEQYF.

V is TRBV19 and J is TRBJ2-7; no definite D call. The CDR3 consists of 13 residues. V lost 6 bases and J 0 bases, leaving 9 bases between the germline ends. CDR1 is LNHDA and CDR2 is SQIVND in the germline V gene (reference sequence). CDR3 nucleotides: TGTGCCAGTAGCGATGTTGGCTCCTACGAGCAGTACTTC. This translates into CASSDVGSYEQYF.

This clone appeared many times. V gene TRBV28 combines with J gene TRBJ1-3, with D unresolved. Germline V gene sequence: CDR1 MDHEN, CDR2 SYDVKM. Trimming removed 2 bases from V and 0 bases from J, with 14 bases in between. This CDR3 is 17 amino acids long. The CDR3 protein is CASSLRSLGVSGNTIYF. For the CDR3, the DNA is TGTGCCAGCAGTTTACGGTCTCTGGGAGTCTCTGGAAACACCATATATTTT.

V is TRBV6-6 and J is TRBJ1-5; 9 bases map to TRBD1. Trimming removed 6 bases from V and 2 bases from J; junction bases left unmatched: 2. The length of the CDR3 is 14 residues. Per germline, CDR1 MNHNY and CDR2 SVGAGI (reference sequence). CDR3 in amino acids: CASSRQGGNQPQHF. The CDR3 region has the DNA TGTGCCAGCAGCAGACAGGGGGGCAATCAGCCCCAGCATTTT.

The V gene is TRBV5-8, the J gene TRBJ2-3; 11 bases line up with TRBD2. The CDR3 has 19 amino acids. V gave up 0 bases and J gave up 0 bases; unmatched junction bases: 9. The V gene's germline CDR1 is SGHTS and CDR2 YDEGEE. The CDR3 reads CASSLGTSGPRVSTDTQYF. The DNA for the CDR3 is TGTGCCAGCAGCTTGGGGACTAGCGGGCCACGGGTTAGCACAGATACGCAGTATTTT.